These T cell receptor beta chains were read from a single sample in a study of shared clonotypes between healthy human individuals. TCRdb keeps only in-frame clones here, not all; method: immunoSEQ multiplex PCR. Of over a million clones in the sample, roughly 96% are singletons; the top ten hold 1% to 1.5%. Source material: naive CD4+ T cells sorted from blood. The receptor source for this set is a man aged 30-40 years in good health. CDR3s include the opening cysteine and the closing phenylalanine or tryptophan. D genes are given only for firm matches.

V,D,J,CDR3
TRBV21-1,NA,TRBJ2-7,CASRMKLLAGGNSYEQYF
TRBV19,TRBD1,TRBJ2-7,CASSMQGEVSYEQYF
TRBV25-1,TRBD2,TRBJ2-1,CASSEYAGASYNEQFF
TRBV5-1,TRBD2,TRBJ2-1,CASSLRTSGLFNEQFF
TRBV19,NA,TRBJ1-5,CASSIGTPGDQPQHF
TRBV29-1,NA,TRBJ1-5,CSVASGVSQPQHF
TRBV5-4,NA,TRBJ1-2,CASSLDAVYSGYTF
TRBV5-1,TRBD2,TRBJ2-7,CASSLYRTSEQYF
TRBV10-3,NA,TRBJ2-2,CAISELGDGNAGELFF
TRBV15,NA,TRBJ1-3,CATSVTGTAYSGNTIYF
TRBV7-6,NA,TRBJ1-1,CASSSAGSNTEAFF
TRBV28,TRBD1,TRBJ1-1,CASRRTGGRGNTEAFF
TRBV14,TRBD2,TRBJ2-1,CASSQDIGRGAYNEQFF
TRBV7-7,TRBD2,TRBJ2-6,CASSLAGVANVLTF
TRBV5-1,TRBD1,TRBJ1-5,CASSPGQGVGNQPQHF
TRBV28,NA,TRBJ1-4,CASRMVQDDEKLFF
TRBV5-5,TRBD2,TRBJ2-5,CASSLGAGRGQETQYF
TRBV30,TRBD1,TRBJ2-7,CACHGTVSYEQYF
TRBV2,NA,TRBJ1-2,CASSQSESPLNYGYTF
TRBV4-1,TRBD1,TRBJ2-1,CASSQEYSGTGFHYNEQFF
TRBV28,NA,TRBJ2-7,CASRETHYEQYF
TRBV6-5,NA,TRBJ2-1,CASSYRAVYNEQFF
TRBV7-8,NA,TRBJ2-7,CASSQTDTWDSYEQYF
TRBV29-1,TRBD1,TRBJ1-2,CSASPGQDYYGYTF
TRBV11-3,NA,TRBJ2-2,CASQKNTGELFF
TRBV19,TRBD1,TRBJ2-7,CASSSRTGHYEQYF
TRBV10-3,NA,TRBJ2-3,CAISDVYPTDTQYF
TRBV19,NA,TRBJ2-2,CASSLGTTTGELFF
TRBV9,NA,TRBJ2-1,CASSQVRGDYNEQFF
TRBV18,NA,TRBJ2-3,CASSHSSTDTQYF
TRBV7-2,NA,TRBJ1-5,CASRKQGSQPQHF
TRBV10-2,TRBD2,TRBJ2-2,CASQSVAGVGTGELFF
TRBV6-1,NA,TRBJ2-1,CASSERFRGSDEQFF
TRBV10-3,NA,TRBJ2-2,CAISESRGLTGELFF
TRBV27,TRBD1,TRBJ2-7,CASSLSAGQGGFMYEQYF
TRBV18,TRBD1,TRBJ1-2,CASSPGTGLNYTF
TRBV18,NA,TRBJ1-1,CASSPSVRGTEAFF
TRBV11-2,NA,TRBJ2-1,CASSLERSDFDEQFF
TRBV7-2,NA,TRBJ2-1,CASSLVAGEQFF
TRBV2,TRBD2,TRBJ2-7,CASSGLAGAPRF
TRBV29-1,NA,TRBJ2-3,CSIIGVAVSTDTQYF
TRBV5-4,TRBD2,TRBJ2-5,CASSLVGGRPQETQYF
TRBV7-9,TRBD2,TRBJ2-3,CASSAQAGGTDTQYF
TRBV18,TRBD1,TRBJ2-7,CASSPRQGINEQYF
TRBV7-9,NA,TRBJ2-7,CASSYSLQGSPYEQYF
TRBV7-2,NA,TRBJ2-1,CASSLTGDREQFF
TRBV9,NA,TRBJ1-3,CASSAPAGSSGNTIYF
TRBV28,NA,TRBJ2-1,CASSPSGTATYNEQFF
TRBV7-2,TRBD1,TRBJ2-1,CASSLGDRYYNEQFF
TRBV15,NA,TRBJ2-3,CATSRGRLVHGTDTQYF
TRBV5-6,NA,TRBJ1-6,CASSQRIAKAGGSPLHF
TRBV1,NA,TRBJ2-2,CTSSQDLVLAEKLRDTGELFF
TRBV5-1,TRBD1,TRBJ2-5,CASSRSGQDSETQYF
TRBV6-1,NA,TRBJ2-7,CASNFKGAYEQYF
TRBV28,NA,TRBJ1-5,CASSNRAQPQHF
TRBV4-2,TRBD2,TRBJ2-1,CASSQAASGTNEQFF
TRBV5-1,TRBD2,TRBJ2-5,CASSLAPASGATRETQYF
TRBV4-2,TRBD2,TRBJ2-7,CASSQSLAGPYEQYF
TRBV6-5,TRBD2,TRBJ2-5,CASSWGLAGPQETQYF